The 5 T cell receptor beta chains below all came from one sample that was sequenced in a study of T cell responses to AZD1222 COVID-19 vaccine. Libraries were prepared by immunoSEQ multiplex PCR; TCRdb keeps only in-frame clonotypes and omits some of them. The profile covers roughly 120,000 clones, with 91% appearing a single time and about 2.7% taken by the ten largest. Material: peripheral blood, obtained on day 0 of AZD1222 vaccination. These receptors were taken from an adult in good health.

The rearrangement uses TRBV19 and TRBJ1-2, with 7 bases identical to TRBD1. Germline values: CDR1 LNHDA, CDR2 SQIVND (reference sequence). The CDR3 has 13 amino acids. V dropped 6 bases and J dropped 8; count of bases not matched to a gene: 9. Here the CDR3 reads CASREKGTDGYTF. The DNA of the CDR3 is TGTGCCAGTAGGGAGAAAGGGACAGACGGCTACACCTTC.

J is TRBJ2-2 and V is TRBV6-4; 12 bases line up with TRBD1. CDR1 MRHNA and CDR2 SNTAGT come from the germline V gene. J lost 6 bases, V lost 4 bases, and 3 bases had no gene match. The CDR3 length is 15 residues. Written as DNA, the CDR3 is TGTGCCAGCAGTGGTGGGACAGGGGGCTCCGGGGAGCTGTTTTTT. It is translated as CASSGGTGGSGELFF.

The genes are TRBV28 and TRBJ2-1, with a weak D call TRBD2 (5 bases). Per germline, CDR1 MDHEN and CDR2 SYDVKM. CDR3 length: 14 residues. Trimming removed 6 bases at V and 4 bases at J, with 13 bases between. The CDR3 here is CASSPPPGYNEQFF. The DNA for the CDR3 is TGTGCCAGCAGCCCGCCTCCGGGGTACAATGAGCAGTTCTTC.

This chain links TRBV4-2 with TRBJ1-4; no clear D. Trimming pared 2 bases from V and 0 bases from J, leaving 7 bases between. The CDR3 has 15 amino acids. Germline CDR1 and CDR2: LGHNA and YNFKEQ. The CDR3 DNA reads as TGTGCCAGCAGCCAAAGAGGTGCAACTAATGAAAAACTGTTTTTT. Translated: CASSQRGATNEKLFF.

CDR3 nucleotides: TGTGCCAGCAGCCAGAGATCGAACACCGGGGAGCTGTTTTTT. Encoded protein: CASSQRSNTGELFF. This chain links TRBV5-4 with TRBJ2-2, with D uncertain. The CDR3 is made up of 14 amino acids. The V end lost 4 bases, the J end lost 0 bases, and 7 bases lay between the germline ends. Germline CDR1 and CDR2: SGHNT and YYREEE (reference sequence).